Following are 14 T cell receptor beta chains from one sample sequenced in a study of T cell responses to AZD1222 COVID-19 vaccine. Libraries were prepared by immunoSEQ multiplex PCR; TCRdb keeps only in-frame clonotypes and omits some of them. The data hold fewer than 250,000 clones, with approximately 92% observed a single time. The source was peripheral blood, collected on day 0 of AZD1222 vaccination. The receptors were gathered from an adult in good health.

This clone appeared a single time. This chain links TRBV18 with TRBJ2-6, with 7 bases fitting TRBD1. Germline-derived CDR1 and CDR2 are KGHSH and LQKENI. Unmatched junction bases numbered 8, after V lost 3 bases and J lost 0 bases. The length of the CDR3 is 18 residues. The CDR3 region has the DNA TGTGCCAGCTCACCCAACCGGGACAGCAGCTCTGGGGCCAACGTCCTGACTTTC. It specifies CASSPNRDSSSGANVLTF.

The V and J genes are TRBV5-1 and TRBJ1-2; perhaps TRBD1 as D (5 bases). Germline values: CDR1 SGHRS, CDR2 YFSETQ. There are 13 residues in the CDR3. V was cut by 2 bases and J by 6 bases, with 11 bases left in between. The CDR3 protein is CASSFTGGNGYTF. CDR3 DNA sequence: TGCGCCAGCAGCTTTACAGGTGGAAATGGCTACACCTTC.

This chain joins TRBV7-3 and TRBJ2-3; no clear D. The V gene lost 8 bases and the J gene lost 0 bases, with 9 bases spanning the gap. The germline gives CDR1 SGHTA, CDR2 FQGTGA. The CDR3 extends over 13 amino acids. The CDR3 nucleotides read TGTGCCAGCGGGTTCGGTAGCACAGATACGCAGTATTTT. Protein product: CASGFGSTDTQYF.

The rearrangement joins TRBV7-2 to TRBJ1-1; D remains ambiguous. Trimming left V 5 bases short and J 4 bases short, with 17 bases between. Germline CDR1 and CDR2: SGHTA and FQGNSA. The CDR3 spans 15 residues. The CDR3 DNA reads as TGTGCCAGCAGCCCTCCCGCCCGGGGTACCACTGAAGCTTTCTTT. Protein sequence: CASSPPARGTTEAFF.

This rearrangement joins TRBV4-2 to TRBJ2-5; 8 nucleotides line up with TRBD2. Per germline, CDR1 LGHNA and CDR2 YNFKEQ. Trimming removed 1 base from V and 5 bases from J; junction bases left unmatched: 6. This CDR3 has 15 residues. The CDR3, as DNA: TGTGCCAGCAGCCAAGCAGCGGGGGCCCCGGAGACCCAGTACTTC. Translation gives CASSQAAGAPETQYF.

The chain couples TRBV5-1 to TRBJ2-3; D ambiguous. CDR3 length: 14 amino acids. The germline V gene has CDR1 SGHRS and CDR2 YFSETQ. With 0 bases removed from V and 5 bases from J, the gap between germline ends came to 10 bases. This CDR3 is CASSLEDPLDTQYF. DNA for the CDR3: TGCGCCAGCAGCTTGGAAGACCCGTTAGATACGCAGTATTTT.

The chain combines TRBV28 with TRBJ1-2; 8 bases align to TRBD1. Germline CDR1 MDHEN, CDR2 SYDVKM. V lost 4 bases to trimming and J lost 7 bases; unmatched junction nucleotides: 14. CDR3 length equals 16 residues. CDR3 sequence reads: CASSSLDRVSYSGYTF. As DNA, the CDR3 is TGTGCCAGCAGTTCGTTGGACAGGGTCTCTTATTCTGGCTACACCTTC.

This sequence joins TRBV3-1 (or the pseudogene TRBV3-2) and TRBJ2-7; D may be TRBD2 (5 bases). This CDR3 region has 12 residues. Germline V gene lookup returns CDR1 LGHDT and CDR2 YNNKEL (reference sequence). V lost 5 bases to trimming and J lost 6 bases, with 11 bases between them. The DNA of the CDR3 is TGTGCCAGCAGCTCGCCCGGAGGCGAGCAGTACTTC. This gives the protein CASSSPGGEQYF.

The chain joins TRBV7-3 to TRBJ1-1, with D hard to call. V was shortened by 6 bases and J by 1 base, with 6 bases between the two germline ends. Germline V gene data show CDR1 as SGHTA and CDR2 as FQGTGA. The CDR3 is 12 amino acids. Here the CDR3 reads CASRVANTEAFF. The CDR3 DNA sequence: TGTGCCAGCAGGGTTGCGAACACTGAAGCTTTCTTT. Variable domain in full (rest from reference TRBV7-3 and TRBJ1-1): GAGVSQTPSNKVTEKGKYVELRCDPISGHTALYWYRQSLGQGPEFLIYFQGTGAADDSGLPNDRFFAVRPEGSVSTLKIQRTERGDSAVYLCASRVANTEAFFGQGTRLTVV.

The genes are TRBV6-5 and TRBJ1-1, with D unclear. Germline assignment: CDR1 MNHEY and CDR2 SVGAGI. With 7 bases removed from V and 6 bases from J, the gap between germline ends came to 9 bases. There are 11 residues in the CDR3. The CDR3 DNA follows: TGTGCCAGCACCCCCATAGCTGAAGCTTTCTTT. Its translation is CASTPIAEAFF.

This chain joins TRBV4-1 and TRBJ1-5, with TRBD1 matching 9 bases. The CDR3 contains 17 residues. V lost 3 bases to trimming and J lost 4 bases; unmatched junction nucleotides: 10. CDR1 and CDR2 (germline): MGHRA, YSYEKL. CDR3 region: CASSHPRGQGENQPQHF. CDR3 in DNA: TGCGCCAGCAGCCATCCCAGGGGACAGGGCGAAAATCAGCCCCAGCATTTT.

The V and J genes are TRBV5-4 and TRBJ1-2; D remains unclear. The CDR3 spans 12 residues. Trimming took off 4 bases at V and 0 bases at J, with 4 bases between the two ends. Looked up from germline, CDR1 is SGHNT and CDR2 is YYREEE (reference sequence). CDR3 sequence reads: CASSPANYGYTF. CDR3 in DNA: TGTGCCAGCAGCCCGGCTAACTATGGCTACACCTTC.

The genes are TRBV2 and TRBJ1-2, with TRBD1 as a possible D gene (5 bases). Trimming shortened V by 6 bases and J by 6 bases, and 20 bases separated the two germline ends. In germline, CDR1 is SNHLY, CDR2 FYNNEI. The CDR3 loop spans 15 amino acids. The CDR3 DNA is TGTGCCAGCAGCAGAACCGGGACCGCTGGAAATGGCTACACCTTC. It specifies CASSRTGTAGNGYTF.

This chain uses TRBV28 with TRBJ2-1; 7 bases fit TRBD1. Trimming took 4 bases from V and 4 from J; bases not matched to a gene: 16. The CDR3 has 18 amino acids. In germline, CDR1 is MDHEN, CDR2 SYDVKM. The CDR3 reads CASSSHALQGITYNEQFF. The CDR3 DNA reads TGTGCCAGCAGTTCCCACGCTTTACAGGGGATTACTTACAATGAGCAGTTCTTC.